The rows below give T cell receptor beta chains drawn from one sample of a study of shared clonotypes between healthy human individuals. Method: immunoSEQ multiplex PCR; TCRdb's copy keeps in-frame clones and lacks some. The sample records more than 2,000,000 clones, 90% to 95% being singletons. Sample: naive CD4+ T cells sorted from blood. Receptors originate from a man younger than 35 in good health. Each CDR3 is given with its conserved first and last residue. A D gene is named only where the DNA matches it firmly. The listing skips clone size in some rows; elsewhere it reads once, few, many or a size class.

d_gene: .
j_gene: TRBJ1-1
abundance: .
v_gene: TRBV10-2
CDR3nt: TGCGCCACTAAGTACCCCCCCGACAGGTCGAACACTGAAGCTTTCTTT
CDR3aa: CATKYPPDRSNTEAFF

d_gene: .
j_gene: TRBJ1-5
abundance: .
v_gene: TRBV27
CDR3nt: TGTGCCAGCAGTTTTCGAAGTGCACAGCCCCAGCATTTT
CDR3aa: CASSFRSAQPQHF

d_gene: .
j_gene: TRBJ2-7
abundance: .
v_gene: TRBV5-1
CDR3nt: TGCGCCAGCAGCTTGGCCGGGAGAACTTACGAGCAGTACTTC
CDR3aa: CASSLAGRTYEQYF

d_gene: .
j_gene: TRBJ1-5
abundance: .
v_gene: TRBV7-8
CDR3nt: TGTGCCAGCAGCTCGAGCGGAGAGCAGCCCCAGCATTTT
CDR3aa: CASSSSGEQPQHF

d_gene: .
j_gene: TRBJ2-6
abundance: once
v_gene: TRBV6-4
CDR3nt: TGTGCCAGCAGTGACAAAGCAGGCTCTGGGGCCAACGTCCTGACTTTC
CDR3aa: CASSDKAGSGANVLTF

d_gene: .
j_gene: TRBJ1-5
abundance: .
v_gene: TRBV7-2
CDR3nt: TGTGCCAGCAGCTCGGATAGCAATCAGCCCCAGCATTTT
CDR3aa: CASSSDSNQPQHF

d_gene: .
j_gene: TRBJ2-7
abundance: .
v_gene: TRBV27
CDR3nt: TGTGCCAGCAGTTTAGAGGGCAGGGGCGAGCAGTACTTC
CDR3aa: CASSLEGRGEQYF

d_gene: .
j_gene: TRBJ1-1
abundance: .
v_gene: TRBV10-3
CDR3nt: TGTGCCATCAGTGAAGGCGGGGCCGGTCCTGAAGCTTTCTTT
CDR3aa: CAISEGGAGPEAFF

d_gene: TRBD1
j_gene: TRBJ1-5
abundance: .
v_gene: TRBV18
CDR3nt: TGTGCCAGCTCACAGACAGGGATCAATCAGCCCCAGCATTTT
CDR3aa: CASSQTGINQPQHF

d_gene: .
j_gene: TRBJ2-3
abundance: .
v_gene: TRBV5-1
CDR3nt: TGCGCCAGCAGCCCGGACGGTTACACAGATACGCAGTATTTT
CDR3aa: CASSPDGYTDTQYF

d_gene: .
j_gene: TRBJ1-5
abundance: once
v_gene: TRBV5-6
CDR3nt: TGTGCCAGCAGCAGGGACGCGGGCAATCAGCCCCAGCATTTT
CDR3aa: CASSRDAGNQPQHF

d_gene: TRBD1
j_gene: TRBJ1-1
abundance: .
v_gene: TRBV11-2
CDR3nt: TGTGCCAGCAGGGACGACAGGGGGCCCCCTGAAGCTTTCTTT
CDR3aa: CASRDDRGPPEAFF

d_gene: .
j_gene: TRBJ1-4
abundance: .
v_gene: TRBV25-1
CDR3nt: TGTGCCAGCAGTGAATTGGGACCTAATGAAAAACTGTTTTTT
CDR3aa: CASSELGPNEKLFF

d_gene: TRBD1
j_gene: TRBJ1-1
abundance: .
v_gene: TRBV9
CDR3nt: TGTGCCAGCAGCGTAGGCCCAGGGGGCTCGAAGATGAACACTGAAGCTTTCTTT
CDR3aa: CASSVGPGGSKMNTEAFF

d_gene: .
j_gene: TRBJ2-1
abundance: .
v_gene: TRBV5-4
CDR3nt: TGTGCCAGCAGCTTAGGGAATGAGCAGTTCTTC
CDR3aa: CASSLGNEQFF

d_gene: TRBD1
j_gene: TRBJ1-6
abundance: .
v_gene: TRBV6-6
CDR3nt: TGTGCCAGCAGGGACCGGGACAGGGGGATTTCACCCCTCCACTTT
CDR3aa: CASRDRDRGISPLHF

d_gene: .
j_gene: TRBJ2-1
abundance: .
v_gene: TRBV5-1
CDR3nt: TGCGCCAGCAGCTCCTCGGGTTCCTACAATGAGCAGTTCTTC
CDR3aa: CASSSSGSYNEQFF

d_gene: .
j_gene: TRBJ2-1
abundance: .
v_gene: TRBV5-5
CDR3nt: TGTGCCAGCAGCTTACTAGGGGGAAGCTCCTACAATGAGCAGTTCTTC
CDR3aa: CASSLLGGSSYNEQFF

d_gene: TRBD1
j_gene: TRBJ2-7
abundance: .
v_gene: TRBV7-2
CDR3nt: TGTGCCAGCAGCGAAGGGACAGGGGGCTCCTACGAGCAGTACTTC
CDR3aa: CASSEGTGGSYEQYF